This is a list of T cell receptor beta chains from one sample in a study of blood T cell repertoires in COVID-19. Method: immunoSEQ multiplex PCR; TCRdb's copy keeps in-frame clones and lacks some. This sample yields roughly 440,000 clones, of which about 91% are seen a single time; 10% to 15% belongs to the top ten. Sequenced: peripheral blood. The receptors shown here come from a woman aged 45-59 years with COVID-19, enrolled during active disease. CDR3s include the opening cysteine and the closing phenylalanine or tryptophan. The order of the fields is CDR3 protein, CDR3 DNA, clone size, V gene, J gene, D gene. The D gene is left open where the match is weak. Clone size appears in some rows only: once, few, many, or a class for an expanded clone.

CDR3 protein: CASSVDAGGEKLFF
CDR3 DNA: TGTGCCAGCAGCGTAGACGCAGGAGGGGAAAAACTGTTTTTT
clone size: NA
V gene: TRBV9
J gene: TRBJ1-4
D gene: NA

CDR3 protein: CASSLDMGATNEKLFF
CDR3 DNA: TGCGCCAGCAGCTTGGATATGGGAGCAACTAATGAAAAACTGTTTTTT
clone size: NA
V gene: TRBV5-1
J gene: TRBJ1-4
D gene: NA

CDR3 protein: CASSGLEQDTQYF
CDR3 DNA: TGTGCCAGCAGCGGGCTCGAGCAGGATACGCAGTATTTT
clone size: NA
V gene: TRBV7-9
J gene: TRBJ2-3
D gene: NA

CDR3 protein: CASSPRETSYNEQFF
CDR3 DNA: TGTGCCAGCAGCCCCCGGGAGACCTCCTACAATGAGCAGTTCTTC
clone size: NA
V gene: TRBV7-9
J gene: TRBJ2-1
D gene: NA

CDR3 protein: CATSDTTASGANVLTF
CDR3 DNA: TGTGCCACCAGTGATACCACAGCCTCTGGGGCCAACGTCCTGACTTTC
clone size: NA
V gene: TRBV24-1
J gene: TRBJ2-6
D gene: NA

CDR3 protein: CASSFQGVNTEAFF
CDR3 DNA: TGTGCCAGCAGTTTCCAGGGGGTAAACACTGAAGCTTTCTTT
clone size: NA
V gene: TRBV27
J gene: TRBJ1-1
D gene: TRBD1

CDR3 protein: CASSTLGGDSETQYF
CDR3 DNA: TGCGCCAGCAGCACCCTCGGCGGGGACAGTGAGACCCAGTACTTC
clone size: NA
V gene: TRBV5-1
J gene: TRBJ2-5
D gene: NA

CDR3 protein: CASISSGGMRYTF
CDR3 DNA: TGTGCCAGCATCTCCAGTGGGGGGATGAGATACACCTTC
clone size: NA
V gene: TRBV28
J gene: TRBJ1-2
D gene: NA

CDR3 protein: CASSLESAYEQYF
CDR3 DNA: TGTGCCAGCAGCTTAGAATCTGCCTACGAGCAGTACTTC
clone size: NA
V gene: TRBV7-9
J gene: TRBJ2-7
D gene: NA

CDR3 protein: CASSQAEGYGYTF
CDR3 DNA: TGTGCCAGCAGCCAAGCTGAGGGCTATGGCTACACCTTC
clone size: NA
V gene: TRBV3-1/TRBV3-2
J gene: TRBJ1-2
D gene: NA

CDR3 protein: CASSSSRTGAYGYTF
CDR3 DNA: TGCGCCAGCAGCTCGAGTCGGACAGGGGCCTATGGCTACACCTTC
clone size: NA
V gene: TRBV5-1
J gene: TRBJ1-2
D gene: TRBD1

CDR3 protein: CASSQGAGGYTF
CDR3 DNA: TGTGCCAGCAGTCAGGGGGCGGGAGGCTACACCTTC
clone size: NA
V gene: TRBV12-3/TRBV12-4
J gene: TRBJ1-2
D gene: TRBD1

CDR3 protein: CAWDPPGGRADTQYF
CDR3 DNA: TGTGCCTGGGATCCGCCAGGGGGCAGAGCAGATACGCAGTATTTT
clone size: once
V gene: TRBV30
J gene: TRBJ2-3
D gene: TRBD1

CDR3 protein: CASSSRPEAELFF
CDR3 DNA: TGTGCCAGCAGTTCGCGGCCGGAGGCGGAACTGTTTTTT
clone size: NA
V gene: TRBV6-5
J gene: TRBJ1-4
D gene: NA

CDR3 protein: CAWSVRSRGATEAFF
CDR3 DNA: TGTGCCTGGAGTGTACGAAGCAGGGGGGCGACTGAAGCTTTCTTT
clone size: NA
V gene: TRBV30
J gene: TRBJ1-1
D gene: TRBD1

CDR3 protein: CASSQNRGGQPQHF
CDR3 DNA: TGTGCCAGCAGCCAGAACAGGGGAGGCCAGCCCCAGCATTTT
clone size: NA
V gene: TRBV3-1/TRBV3-2
J gene: TRBJ1-5
D gene: TRBD1

CDR3 protein: CAIWDLTGVSAEAFF
CDR3 DNA: TGTGCCATCTGGGACCTCACAGGGGTTAGCGCTGAAGCTTTCTTT
clone size: NA
V gene: TRBV10-3
J gene: TRBJ1-1
D gene: TRBD1

CDR3 protein: CASTSLTGPYGYTF
CDR3 DNA: TGTGCCAGCACCTCCTTGACGGGTCCCTATGGCTACACCTTC
clone size: NA
V gene: TRBV6-5
J gene: TRBJ1-2
D gene: NA

CDR3 protein: CASSPSYSPLHF
CDR3 DNA: TGTGCCAGCAGTCCGTCCTATTCACCCCTCCACTTT
clone size: NA
V gene: TRBV7-2
J gene: TRBJ1-6
D gene: NA

CDR3 protein: CASSPLQGMNTEAFF
CDR3 DNA: TGCGCCAGCAGCCCGCTACAGGGGATGAACACTGAAGCTTTCTTT
clone size: NA
V gene: TRBV5-1
J gene: TRBJ1-1
D gene: TRBD1

CDR3 protein: CASSSTGDPNYGYTF
CDR3 DNA: TGCGCCAGCAGCTCAACAGGAGACCCTAACTATGGCTACACCTTC
clone size: NA
V gene: TRBV5-1
J gene: TRBJ1-2
D gene: NA

CDR3 protein: CASSPLGGGGRDTQYF
CDR3 DNA: TGTGCCAGCAGTCCCCTGGGGGGGGGAGGAAGAGATACGCAGTATTTT
clone size: few
V gene: TRBV28
J gene: TRBJ2-3
D gene: TRBD2

CDR3 protein: CASSQEWTSGGARTYEQYF
CDR3 DNA: TGTGCCAGCAGCCAAGAATGGACTAGCGGGGGAGCTAGAACCTACGAGCAGTACTTC
clone size: NA
V gene: TRBV4-2
J gene: TRBJ2-7
D gene: TRBD2

CDR3 protein: CASSYTGGSSDGYTF
CDR3 DNA: TGTGCCAGCAGTTATACAGGGGGGAGTTCGGATGGCTACACCTTC
clone size: NA
V gene: TRBV6-5
J gene: TRBJ1-2
D gene: TRBD1

CDR3 protein: CASSRGQGGIDYTF
CDR3 DNA: TGTGCCAGCAGTCGTGGACAGGGAGGGATCGACTACACCTTC
clone size: NA
V gene: TRBV6-5
J gene: TRBJ1-2
D gene: TRBD1

CDR3 protein: CASSQAGSLSDTQYF
CDR3 DNA: TGTGCCAGCAGCCAAGCGGGGTCCCTCAGTGATACGCAGTATTTT
clone size: NA
V gene: TRBV14
J gene: TRBJ2-3
D gene: NA

CDR3 protein: CASSQEDSQNTEAFF
CDR3 DNA: TGTGCCAGCAGCCAAGAGGACAGCCAGAACACTGAAGCTTTCTTT
clone size: few
V gene: TRBV4-2
J gene: TRBJ1-1
D gene: NA

CDR3 protein: CAWSGRGWNYGYTF
CDR3 DNA: TGTGCCTGGAGCGGCCGGGGATGGAACTATGGCTACACCTTC
clone size: NA
V gene: TRBV30
J gene: TRBJ1-2
D gene: NA

CDR3 protein: CASSLRDRGVNEQYF
CDR3 DNA: TGTGCCAGCAGCCTCCGGGACAGGGGTGTAAACGAGCAGTACTTC
clone size: once
V gene: TRBV7-6
J gene: TRBJ2-7
D gene: TRBD1

CDR3 protein: CASSDVGGPHEQFF
CDR3 DNA: TGTGCCAGCAGTGACGTGGGGGGGCCGCATGAGCAGTTCTTC
clone size: NA
V gene: TRBV2
J gene: TRBJ2-1
D gene: NA

CDR3 protein: CATGQGGSYEQYF
CDR3 DNA: TGTGCCACGGGACAGGGGGGATCCTACGAGCAGTACTTC
clone size: NA
V gene: TRBV19
J gene: TRBJ2-7
D gene: TRBD1

CDR3 protein: CATSRQGFGYTF
CDR3 DNA: TGTGCCACCAGCAGACAGGGTTTTGGTTACACCTTC
clone size: NA
V gene: TRBV15
J gene: TRBJ1-2
D gene: NA

CDR3 protein: CASSRDLLSSYNSPLHF
CDR3 DNA: TGCGCCAGCAGCCGGGATCTTTTGAGCTCCTATAATTCACCCCTCCACTTT
clone size: NA
V gene: TRBV5-1
J gene: TRBJ1-6
D gene: NA

CDR3 protein: CASSYRGLDEQYF
CDR3 DNA: TGTGCCAGCAGTTACAGGGGGCTCGACGAGCAGTACTTC
clone size: NA
V gene: TRBV6-5
J gene: TRBJ2-7
D gene: TRBD1

CDR3 protein: CASSLRGMNTEAFF
CDR3 DNA: TGTGCCAGCAGCTTACGGGGGATGAACACTGAAGCTTTCTTT
clone size: NA
V gene: TRBV13
J gene: TRBJ1-1
D gene: NA

CDR3 protein: CASSQLREPPGELFF
CDR3 DNA: TGTGCCAGCAGCCAATTGAGGGAGCCCCCCGGGGAGCTGTTTTTT
clone size: NA
V gene: TRBV14
J gene: TRBJ2-2
D gene: NA

CDR3 protein: CSVIQGDPNQPQHF
CDR3 DNA: TGCAGCGTTATACAGGGCGACCCAAATCAGCCCCAGCATTTT
clone size: NA
V gene: TRBV29-1
J gene: TRBJ1-5
D gene: NA

CDR3 protein: CASSGVWGDEQYF
CDR3 DNA: TGCGCCAGCAGCGGGGTTTGGGGCGACGAGCAGTACTTC
clone size: NA
V gene: TRBV5-1
J gene: TRBJ2-7
D gene: NA

CDR3 protein: CASSPYSTGAFF
CDR3 DNA: TGTGCCAGCAGCCCATACTCGACGGGGGCTTTCTTT
clone size: NA
V gene: TRBV11-1
J gene: TRBJ1-1
D gene: NA

CDR3 protein: CSVGLGSNTEAFF
CDR3 DNA: TGCAGCGTAGGCCTAGGCAGCAACACTGAAGCTTTCTTT
clone size: NA
V gene: TRBV29-1
J gene: TRBJ1-1
D gene: NA

CDR3 protein: CASSLGTGRPYEQYF
CDR3 DNA: TGTGCCAGCAGCTTAGGGACAGGGAGGCCCTACGAGCAGTACTTC
clone size: NA
V gene: TRBV7-8
J gene: TRBJ2-7
D gene: TRBD1

CDR3 protein: CASSEADRQTRMNTEAFF
CDR3 DNA: TGCGCCAGCAGTGAGGCGGATCGACAGACGAGAATGAACACTGAAGCTTTCTTT
clone size: NA
V gene: TRBV10-1
J gene: TRBJ1-1
D gene: NA

CDR3 protein: CASSLQGNEQFF
CDR3 DNA: TGTGCCAGCAGTCTACAGGGGAATGAGCAGTTCTTC
clone size: NA
V gene: TRBV6-6
J gene: TRBJ2-1
D gene: TRBD1

CDR3 protein: CSVRRGTEAFF
CDR3 DNA: TGCAGCGTTCGCAGGGGCACTGAAGCTTTCTTT
clone size: NA
V gene: TRBV29-1
J gene: TRBJ1-1
D gene: NA

CDR3 protein: CASNSGGRTDTQYF
CDR3 DNA: TGTGCCAGTAACAGCGGGGGCCGCACAGATACGCAGTATTTT
clone size: NA
V gene: TRBV19
J gene: TRBJ2-3
D gene: TRBD2

CDR3 protein: CASARTAANYGYTF
CDR3 DNA: TGTGCCAGCGCTCGGACAGCAGCTAACTATGGCTACACCTTC
clone size: NA
V gene: TRBV6-5
J gene: TRBJ1-2
D gene: NA

CDR3 protein: CASSIDGESTEAFF
CDR3 DNA: TGTGCCAGTAGTATAGATGGGGAGAGCACTGAAGCTTTCTTT
clone size: NA
V gene: TRBV19
J gene: TRBJ1-1
D gene: NA

CDR3 protein: CASSLRGQSNEQFF
CDR3 DNA: TGTGCCAGCAGCCTTAGGGGTCAAAGCAATGAGCAGTTCTTC
clone size: NA
V gene: TRBV3-1/TRBV3-2
J gene: TRBJ2-1
D gene: NA

CDR3 protein: CASSREAGGVSYEQYF
CDR3 DNA: TGTGCCAGCAGCCGGGAAGCGGGGGGTGTTTCCTACGAGCAGTACTTC
clone size: NA
V gene: TRBV11-2
J gene: TRBJ2-7
D gene: TRBD2

CDR3 protein: CASSLGALREDTEAFF
CDR3 DNA: TGTGCCAGCAGCTTAGGGGCCCTCCGGGAAGACACTGAAGCTTTCTTT
clone size: NA
V gene: TRBV7-9
J gene: TRBJ1-1
D gene: NA

CDR3 protein: CASSIVRGGNYGYTF
CDR3 DNA: TGTGCCAGTAGTATTGTTAGGGGAGGGAACTATGGCTACACCTTC
clone size: NA
V gene: TRBV19
J gene: TRBJ1-2
D gene: NA

CDR3 protein: CASSRGTSGGLTYTDTQYF
CDR3 DNA: TGTGCCAGCAGCCGAGGGACTAGCGGGGGGCTAACATACACAGATACGCAGTATTTT
clone size: NA
V gene: TRBV5-8
J gene: TRBJ2-3
D gene: TRBD2

CDR3 protein: CASTIAGNTIYF
CDR3 DNA: TGTGCCAGTACTATCGCTGGAAACACCATATATTTT
clone size: NA
V gene: TRBV19
J gene: TRBJ1-3
D gene: NA